The rows below give T cell receptor beta chains drawn from one sample of a study of blood T cell repertoires in COVID-19. Produced via immunoSEQ multiplex PCR; TCRdb's table is partial and in-frame only. Altogether approximately 170,000 clones are present, approximately 93% being singletons, with the ten largest covering 1.5% to 2.5%. What was sequenced was peripheral blood. The receptors originated from a woman aged 60-75 years with COVID-19, enrolled during active disease. Each CDR3 is given with its conserved first and last residue. The D gene is left open where the match is weak.

J: TRBJ2-7; D: .; V: TRBV5-4; CDR3: CASSLGGQPSYEQYF
J: TRBJ2-6; D: TRBD1; V: TRBV5-6; CDR3: CASSPGTGGFSGANVLTF
J: TRBJ2-3; D: TRBD2; V: TRBV6-6; CDR3: CASTLAASGATDTQYF
J: TRBJ2-1; D: TRBD2; V: TRBV10-3; CDR3: CAISESRLLAGPDNEQFF
J: TRBJ2-4; D: TRBD1; V: TRBV29-1; CDR3: CSVEATGRGNIQYF
J: TRBJ1-2; D: TRBD1; V: TRBV4-1; CDR3: CASSQSRTGTNYGYTF
J: TRBJ1-5; D: .; V: TRBV5-5; CDR3: CASSLEFIRGEPQHF
J: TRBJ2-3; D: .; V: TRBV6-2/TRBV6-3; CDR3: CASSQKGQSADTQYF
J: TRBJ2-4; D: TRBD2; V: TRBV7-7; CDR3: CASSPVGGAYSKNIQYF
J: TRBJ1-4; D: .; V: TRBV9; CDR3: CASSVAVRTNEKLFF
J: TRBJ1-5; D: .; V: TRBV5-5; CDR3: CASSSDFQPQHF
J: TRBJ1-5; D: .; V: TRBV28; CDR3: CARNLRGLVQPQHF
J: TRBJ1-1; D: TRBD1; V: TRBV11-2; CDR3: CASSLVGQVNTEAFF
J: TRBJ1-2; D: .; V: TRBV5-4; CDR3: CASSSERQENYGYTF
J: TRBJ1-1; D: .; V: TRBV9; CDR3: CASSLGGDTEAFF
J: TRBJ2-3; D: .; V: TRBV18; CDR3: CASSPRAPPRADTQYF
J: TRBJ1-1; D: TRBD1; V: TRBV3-1/TRBV3-2; CDR3: CASSQERTGARAEAFF
J: TRBJ1-2; D: .; V: TRBV6-2/TRBV6-3; CDR3: CASSPRSSFGYTF
J: TRBJ2-7; D: TRBD1; V: TRBV5-1; CDR3: CASSPGPQGSEQYF
J: TRBJ1-2; D: .; V: TRBV9; CDR3: CASSVDGGNGYTF
J: TRBJ1-1; D: TRBD1; V: TRBV18; CDR3: CASSSAPGQGSHTEAFF
J: TRBJ1-3; D: .; V: TRBV9; CDR3: CASSVDGSGNTIYF
J: TRBJ1-4; D: .; V: TRBV20-1; CDR3: CSASTDDGGYEKLFF
J: TRBJ1-2; D: .; V: TRBV5-4; CDR3: CASSLVGRPNYGYTF
J: TRBJ1-2; D: .; V: TRBV19; CDR3: CASIGGGMSGYTF
J: TRBJ2-7; D: TRBD1; V: TRBV6-2/TRBV6-3; CDR3: CASSYRQGATEQYF
J: TRBJ1-2; D: .; V: TRBV4-3; CDR3: CASSQDSQGSGGYTF
J: TRBJ2-1; D: .; V: TRBV4-3; CDR3: CASSQDWDSSSYNEQFF
J: TRBJ2-2; D: TRBD2; V: TRBV5-3; CDR3: CARSLRLAGDRDTGELFF
J: TRBJ2-2; D: .; V: TRBV19; CDR3: CALQEMNTGELFF
J: TRBJ1-1; D: .; V: TRBV21-1; CDR3: CASSKTVNTEAFF
J: TRBJ1-1; D: .; V: TRBV24-1; CDR3: CATSDLQVRREMNTEAFF
J: TRBJ2-7; D: .; V: TRBV5-6; CDR3: CASSLVWDTSSYEQYF
J: TRBJ1-4; D: TRBD1; V: TRBV7-8; CDR3: CASSFRGTGGEKLFF
J: TRBJ1-1; D: .; V: TRBV18; CDR3: CASSERQVVEAFF
J: TRBJ2-5; D: .; V: TRBV4-3; CDR3: CASSQDLGGQETQYF
J: TRBJ2-7; D: TRBD2; V: TRBV19; CDR3: CASSSSGGAYEQYF
J: TRBJ2-7; D: TRBD2; V: TRBV9; CDR3: CASSLSSGPYEQYF
J: TRBJ1-1; D: TRBD1; V: TRBV19; CDR3: CASSTTGGDTEAFF
J: TRBJ2-7; D: .; V: TRBV7-9; CDR3: CASSPRLAYEQYF
J: TRBJ1-2; D: .; V: TRBV23-1; CDR3: CASSQAGVGYTF
J: TRBJ1-1; D: TRBD1; V: TRBV6-2/TRBV6-3; CDR3: CASSWSGQDGSYEAFF
J: TRBJ1-5; D: TRBD1; V: TRBV2; CDR3: CASSVLGQGAQPQHF
J: TRBJ2-7; D: TRBD1; V: TRBV19; CDR3: CASREQGYNEQYF
J: TRBJ1-2; D: .; V: TRBV5-1; CDR3: CASSLLQSSYGYTF
J: TRBJ2-7; D: .; V: TRBV9; CDR3: CASSVSPNVYEQYF
J: TRBJ1-1; D: .; V: TRBV19; CDR3: CASRIKRNTEAFF
J: TRBJ2-1; D: .; V: TRBV18; CDR3: CASSPGTQDNEQFF
J: TRBJ2-7; D: TRBD2; V: TRBV18; CDR3: CASSPGASGVDEQYF
J: TRBJ1-2; D: .; V: TRBV2; CDR3: CASSEGSYGYTF
J: TRBJ1-1; D: .; V: TRBV2; CDR3: CASSVQARNTEAFF
J: TRBJ1-2; D: TRBD1; V: TRBV7-3; CDR3: CASSATGGSGYTF
J: TRBJ1-1; D: .; V: TRBV18; CDR3: CASSPPQNTEAFF
J: TRBJ2-2; D: TRBD2; V: TRBV6-6; CDR3: CACRGGSTGELFF
J: TRBJ2-2; D: .; V: TRBV10-3; CDR3: CAMRMGGTGELFF